This T cell receptor beta chain appears in the sequencing data of a study of long-term antiretroviral therapy in people with HIV (dated by TCRdb to about 2022). General notes on the study: The earliest samples were collected approximately a decade before the 2015 WHO recommendation for immediate ART, a period when ART was typically delayed until CD4 counts fell. The cohort contributed about 190 cryopreserved PBMC samples from under 35 adults with confirmed HIV infection, collected serially over a mean of approximately six years (range 1-12). Whether ART initiation and durable HIV suppression were associated with changes in peripheral blood TRB repertoire composition and diversity was tested in a retrospective serial study. Of the 30 participants with HIV, 10 to 11 were female. No cross-contamination during QIAcube processing turned up in test extractions that ran a monoclonal T-cell line alongside 33 polyclonal samples.

The immunoSEQ hsTCRB v3.0 assay was used at survey level resolution to sequence the TRB variable region. The target sequencing depth for TRB was about 40,000-50,000 T-cell genomes per sample. Pooled TRB libraries were sequenced on an Illumina MiSeq with a v3 150-cycle kit. On the authors' methods: Repertoire analysis was performed in R inside a reproducible Nextflow workflow that covered QC, data transformation and analysis. LymphoSeq2, an R package for exploring AIRR-Seq data, was used to implement the custom analyses. A handful of samples that produced fewer than 5000 total TRB sequences were removed, so some 190 HIV repertoires were analyzed. Of the roughly 190 retained HIV repertoires, almost 60 were collected before and roughly 130 after ART initiation. Repertoires were downsampled to 5000 TRB nucleotide sequences, with summary statistics averaged over 100 downsampling iterations. Only TRB sequences with CDR3 regions of at least seven amino acids were retained for analysis. Diversity was assessed using a clonality score derived from Shannon entropy and using the Gini coefficient. Repertoire networks linked the top 5000 CDR3 amino acid sequences whenever two sequences differed by an edit distance of one. For TRB CDR3 amino acid sequences, antigen specificity groups and MHC restriction were predicted with GLIPH2. To flag known associations with CMV, EBV, HIV or tissue antigens, CDR3 amino acid sequences were compared against VDJdb and McPAS-TCR. Pre-ART, post-ART and control groups were compared with Wilcoxon signed-rank tests and Holm-Bonferroni correction. This is the immuneACCESS table as TCRdb keeps it, with only in-frame sequences that have V and J called. A part of the clones is gone; compared with another copy, unresolved V genes explain less than half, and the rest is unexplained. D and trimming come from the DNA, and the V and J calls and clone size come from that table. This sample is represented by about 24,000 clones; under 85% of them were singletons. Around 22% of the sample belongs to the ten largest clones.

Participants were included only if at least one PBMC sample before ART initiation and at least two post-ART samples were available. All participants with HIV were treated in the United States of America. Before DNA extraction, cryopreserved samples of 1-10 million PBMC were thawed and then washed. At the time of the earliest PBMC sample for each participant with HIV, ages ranged from roughly 23 to 60 years. Per participant, PBMC samples came from 1-4 timepoints prior to ART initiation and 2-8 timepoints following ART initiation, for a median of 7 samples. Serial HIV viral load, CD4+ T-cell count, ART history and demographic data were obtained for every participant. Using a Qiagen kit on a QIAcube, genomic DNA was extracted from unsorted PBMC, with samples processed in batches of 12. In regard to this clone: Its antigen is currently not known. Base qualities were left out, and no much larger clone turns up one base away.

V lost 3 bases and J lost 0 bases; the stretch between them is 5 bases long. The cysteine opens and the phenylalanine closes a CDR3 of 13 amino acids. Only CDR3 DNA remains: 39 bases, in frame from the first base. The germline V gene yields KGHSH for CDR1 and LQKENI for CDR2. Study-level results and caveats: Expanded TRB clones identified before ART initiation dominated the repertoire across all time points, though the dominance fluctuated and decreased in many PLHIV after ART. Starting ART was linked to a significant rise in TRB diversity, yet even with long-term ART the diversity remained significantly lower than in transplant donor controls. Because cell numbers in pre-ART samples were limited, unsorted PBMC were profiled instead of sorted CD4+ and CD8+ T cells. Owing to limited PBMC availability, only the TCR beta chain was sequenced, without alpha chain pairing. The samples were dated from the mid-2000s to the late 2010s, and the ART regimens that were used may be less effective than current ART regimens. Inferences about post-ART repertoire changes were limited because no data were available on ART adherence, viral resistance or therapy changes. Narrower CDR3 length ranges were observed in HIV repertoires than in controls, and an antigen-experienced repertoire with only a slight naive shift after ART was suggested by the network structure.

This receptor chain uses TRBV18 and TRBJ1-1, with TRBD1 as a weak D call on 5 bases. The specimen was unsorted PBMCs, collected 0.4 years after starting antiretroviral therapy. This sequence was found in a man aged 50-59 years with HIV. The sequenced DNA: TGTGCCAGCTCACCGGGGCTGAACACTGAAGCTTTCTTT. Translated, it reads CASSPGLNTEAFF.